Described below is a single T cell receptor beta chain sequence and its context. Its antigen is unidentified. These data are taken from a study of early T cells in non-severe SARS-CoV-2 infection. Study as a whole: Sequenced material consisted of bulk RNA (from unsorted whole blood), and chains were unpaired. Study findings and constraints: Matching with VDJdb favored anti-spike CD8 responses (missing private and CD4 specificities).

Trimming stripped 4 bases from V and 2 bases from J, with 11 bases between. The germline CDR1 and CDR2 sequences are MNHEY and SVGEGT. The CDR3 runs to 14 residues. The TCR library protocol was used to attach unique molecular identifiers. These identifiers were attached to individual cDNA molecules. TCRdb reprocessed the 5' RACE reads with MiXCR, giving one entry per CDR3 protein. The sample has 45,000 to 60,000 distinct CDR3 sequences, around 8.5% seen once; the top ten hold less than 25%. The V call is TRBV6-2 or TRBV6-3, the J call TRBJ2-5; D possibly corresponds to TRBD1 (5 bases). This clonotype was sampled from an adult who was a healthcare worker with PCR-confirmed SARS-CoV-2 infection or an uninfected control (not recorded which). The sample comprised whole blood. CDR3 sequence reads: CASSLSRGQETQYF. The CDR3 region has the DNA TGTGCCAGCAGTTTATCAAGGGGACAAGAGACCCAGTACTTC.